The 6 T cell receptor beta chains in this list originate from one sample, sequenced in a study of early T cells in non-severe SARS-CoV-2 infection (dated by TCRdb to the early 2020s). Library construction relied on 5' RACE. TCRdb shows the sequencer as NextSeq 500. Starting from the raw public reads, TCRdb applied fastp trimming at Q25, assembled clones with MiXCR and retained in-frame beta chains. Each record represents a unique CDR3 protein, reported with the most common genes and DNA among its rows. The table for this sample lists about 77,000 distinct CDR3 sequences; 16% of them were counted only once. Approximately 2.6% of the sample is taken by the ten largest. The sample was whole blood. These receptors originate from an adult who was a healthcare worker with PCR-confirmed SARS-CoV-2 infection or an uninfected control (not recorded which).

The chain employs TRBV6-5 and TRBJ1-5, with a possible D match to TRBD1 (6 bases). V was cut by 6 bases and J by 3 bases, with 12 bases left in between. Germline V gene sequence: CDR1 MNHEY, CDR2 SVGAGI. The CDR3 is made up of 14 amino acids. CDR3 protein: CASRRGGANQPQHF. CDR3 nucleotide sequence: TGTGCCAGCAGAAGAGGGGGGGCCAATCAGCCCCAGCATTTT.

The chain has TRBV5-6 and TRBJ2-3; 9 nucleotides match TRBD2. CDR3 length equals 17 residues. The germline V gene encodes CDR1 SGHDT and CDR2 YYEEEE. The trim removed 4 bases at V and 0 bases at J, leaving 9 bases unmatched. CDR3: CASSVVGLALSTDTQYF. The CDR3 DNA sequence: TGTGCCAGCAGCGTCGTGGGACTAGCCCTTAGCACAGATACGCAGTATTTT.

This clonotype was seen a handful of times. The chain couples TRBV20-1 to TRBJ2-5, with a weak D call TRBD2 (5 bases). V lost 0 bases to trimming and J lost 0 bases, with 17 bases between them. Germline V gives CDR1 DFQATT, CDR2 SNEGSKA (reference sequence). The CDR3 extends over 17 amino acids. The DNA for the CDR3 is TGCAGTGCTAGAGATTCGGCGTTTCGGGGTTACCAAGAGACCCAGTACTTC. Protein sequence: CSARDSAFRGYQETQYF.

CDR3 sequence (DNA): TGTGCCAGCAGTGTTCGAGGGGAGACCCAGTACTTC. It yields the protein CASSVRGETQYF. The genes are TRBV2 and TRBJ2-5, with a weak D call TRBD2 (5 bases). V was cut by 4 bases and J by 5 bases, with 8 bases left in between. CDR3 length: 12 amino acids. Germline V CDR1 and CDR2: SNHLY, FYNNEI.

V is TRBV20-1 and J is TRBJ2-1; 8 positions match TRBD2. The germline CDR1 and CDR2 sequences are DFQATT and SNEGSKA (reference sequence). Trimming took 2 bases from V and 6 from J; bases not matched to a gene: 6. The CDR3 loop spans 14 amino acids. CDR3 nucleotides: TGCAGTGCTAGACTGCGGGAGGTCCCCAATGAGCAGTTCTTC. This encodes CSARLREVPNEQFF.

The chain carries TRBV2 and TRBJ1-5; the match to TRBD1 covers 11 bases. The trim removed 3 bases at V and 9 bases at J, leaving 7 bases unmatched. Looked up from germline, CDR1 is SNHLY and CDR2 is FYNNEI. The CDR3 spans 15 residues. CDR3 residues: CASSDGTGGSRPQHF. The CDR3 DNA reads as TGTGCCAGCAGTGATGGGACAGGGGGTTCCCGGCCCCAGCATTTT.